These T cell receptor beta chains were read from a single sample in a study of blood T cell repertoires in COVID-19. Sequenced by immunoSEQ multiplex PCR; TCRdb stores in-frame clones only, minus some. The sample consists of about 94,000 clones, roughly 80% of them appearing once. Material: peripheral blood. The receptor set was obtained from a man in his sixties with acute or convalescent COVID-19. Both conserved end residues are part of each CDR3. D genes are given only for firm matches. Clone size is given for some rows only: seen once, a few or many times, or a class if the clone is expanded.

>TRBD1|TRBJ1-3|TRBV4-1|.
TGCGCCAGCAGCCAAGATCCGGGACAGGGGGCGCGAAACACCATATATTTT
CASSQDPGQGARNTIYF
>.|TRBJ1-1|TRBV18|.
TGTGCCAGCTCTCCAAAACAGGGTCGGGCTGAAGCTTTCTTT
CASSPKQGRAEAFF
>TRBD1|TRBJ1-1|TRBV18|.
TGTGCCAGCTCAATTGCCCAGGGGGCTTTTGACACTGAAGCTTTCTTT
CASSIAQGAFDTEAFF
>.|TRBJ1-5|TRBV3-1/TRBV3-2|.
TGTGCCAGCGCCCAGGGAATTAGACAGCCCCAGCATTTT
CASAQGIRQPQHF
>.|TRBJ1-2|TRBV3-1/TRBV3-2|.
TGTGCCAGCAGCCAGGACAGCGCCTATGGCTACACCTTC
CASSQDSAYGYTF
>.|TRBJ2-3|TRBV7-9|.
TGTGCCAGCAGCTTAACCGCGACTAGTGCAGATACGCAGTATTTT
CASSLTATSADTQYF
>TRBD2|TRBJ2-1|TRBV4-1|.
TGCGCCAGCAGCCGAACTCCGGGGACTAGCGGGGGTCCTGAGCAGTTCTTC
CASSRTPGTSGGPEQFF
>TRBD2|TRBJ2-1|TRBV13|few
TGTGCCAGCAGCCCGGTAGCGGGGGGGGACAATGAGCAGTTCTTC
CASSPVAGGDNEQFF
>.|TRBJ2-3|TRBV30|few
TGTGCCTGGAGTGTACAGCAAGGCAGGGAATACACAGATACGCAGTATTTT
CAWSVQQGREYTDTQYF
>.|TRBJ1-3|TRBV10-2|.
TGCGCCAGCAGTGAGTTTTTACAGGGCCCTGGAAACACCATATATTTT
CASSEFLQGPGNTIYF
>.|TRBJ1-1|TRBV4-1|.
TGCGCCAGCAGCCAACAGTTGAACACTGAAGCTTTCTTT
CASSQQLNTEAFF
>.|TRBJ1-4|TRBV3-1/TRBV3-2|once
TGTGCCAGCAGCCAGGAAAGGGAGACAACTAATGAAAAACTGTTTTTT
CASSQERETTNEKLFF
>.|TRBJ1-1|TRBV7-9|.
TGTGCCAGCAGCTTAGAGGGGGTCGGGCAAAACACTGAAGCTTTCTTT
CASSLEGVGQNTEAFF
>TRBD1|TRBJ1-2|TRBV6-5|.
TGTGCCAGTACAGGGGAACGTGGCTACACCTTC
CASTGERGYTF
>TRBD1|TRBJ2-6|TRBV19|.
TGTGCCAGTCTGTTAACCACAGGGGGTTTATACTCTGGGGCCAACGTCCTGACTTTC
CASLLTTGGLYSGANVLTF
>.|TRBJ2-7|TRBV30|.
TGTGCCTGGAGTGTAGGAGGGGGCCTCCACGAGCAGTACTTC
CAWSVGGGLHEQYF
>TRBD2|TRBJ2-1|TRBV5-8|.
TGTGCCAGCAGCCGCAGCGGGGGGGTCCCCAATGAGCAGTTCTTC
CASSRSGGVPNEQFF
>.|TRBJ1-1|TRBV19|.
TGTGCCAGTACCCTCTCGTACGGGAACACTGAAGCTTTCTTT
CASTLSYGNTEAFF
>.|TRBJ1-1|TRBV4-2|.
TGTGCCAGCAGCCACGGCAGGGTAGCTTTCTTT
CASSHGRVAFF
>TRBD2|TRBJ2-1|TRBV10-3|.
TGTGCCATCAGTGGTAAGGCGGGGGGCGCGGTGAATGAGCAGTTCTTC
CAISGKAGGAVNEQFF
>TRBD1|TRBJ1-1|TRBV11-2|.
TGTGCCAGCAGCGCTACGGGACAGGGATCTGAAGCTTTCTTT
CASSATGQGSEAFF
>.|TRBJ1-1|TRBV6-5|once
TGTGCCAGCGGGGGAGGGAACACTGAAGCTTTCTTT
CASGGGNTEAFF
>.|TRBJ2-3|TRBV6-5|once
TGTGCCAGCAGTTACCTACCCAGCGGGTCAGATACGCAGTATTTT
CASSYLPSGSDTQYF
>.|TRBJ1-1|TRBV4-1|.
TGCGCCAGCAGCCAAACCGGACTTCGTGAAGCTTTCTTT
CASSQTGLREAFF
>.|TRBJ1-2|TRBV19|.
TGTGCCAGTAGCCGAAGCGAGGAGGGCTATGGCTACACCTTC
CASSRSEEGYGYTF
>TRBD1|TRBJ2-7|TRBV18|.
TGTGCCAGCTCACCTCGGGACAGCTCCTACGAGCAGTACTTC
CASSPRDSSYEQYF
>TRBD2|TRBJ2-3|TRBV30|few
TGTGCCTGGAGCGCCGGACTAGCCGAGGCAGATACGCAGTATTTT
CAWSAGLAEADTQYF
>.|TRBJ1-1|TRBV4-3|.
TGCGCCAGCAGCCAAGGGCGGGGGACAACTGAAGCTTTCTTT
CASSQGRGTTEAFF